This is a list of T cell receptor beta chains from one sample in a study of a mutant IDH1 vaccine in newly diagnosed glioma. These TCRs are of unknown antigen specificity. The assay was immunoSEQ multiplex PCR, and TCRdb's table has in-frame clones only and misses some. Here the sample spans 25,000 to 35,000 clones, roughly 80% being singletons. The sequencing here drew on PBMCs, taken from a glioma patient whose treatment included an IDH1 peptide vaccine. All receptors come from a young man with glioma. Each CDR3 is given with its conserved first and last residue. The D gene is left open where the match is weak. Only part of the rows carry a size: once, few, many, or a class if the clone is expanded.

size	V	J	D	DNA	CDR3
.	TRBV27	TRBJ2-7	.	TGTGCCAGCAGGCCCCCAGGGTATCCCTACGAGCAGTACTTC	CASRPPGYPYEQYF
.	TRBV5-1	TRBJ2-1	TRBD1	TGCGCCAGCAGCTTCGGACGGGACAGGGTATACAATGAGCAGTTCTTC	CASSFGRDRVYNEQFF
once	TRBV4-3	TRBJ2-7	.	TGCGCCAGCAGCCAAGTCGAAGGAAACGGATACTACGAGCAGTACTTC	CASSQVEGNGYYEQYF
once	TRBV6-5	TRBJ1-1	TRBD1	TGTGCCAGCAGTTACGGCAGGGGGCTCGGGACTGAAGCTTTCTTT	CASSYGRGLGTEAFF
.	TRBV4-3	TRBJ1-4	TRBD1	TGCGCCAGCAGCCAACTCTGGGACAGGGGTGAAAAACTGTTTTTT	CASSQLWDRGEKLFF
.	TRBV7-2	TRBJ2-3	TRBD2	TGTGCCAGCAGCTCCGGGACTAGCGGGAGGGCGCAGTATTTT	CASSSGTSGRAQYF
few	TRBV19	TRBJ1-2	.	TGTGCCAGTAGTTTCCGGGAGCTATCCCATGGCTACACCTTC	CASSFRELSHGYTF
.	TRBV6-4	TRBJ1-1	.	TGTGCCAGCAGTGACTCCCAGGAGACTGGAGCTTTCTTT	CASSDSQETGAFF
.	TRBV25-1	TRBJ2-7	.	TGTGCCAGCAGTGAGGCAGGGGCGCGGGTCTACGAGCAGTACTTC	CASSEAGARVYEQYF
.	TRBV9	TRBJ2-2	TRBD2	TGTGCCAGCAGCTCCCTGATAGGACTAGCGTACACCGGGGAGCTGTTTTTT	CASSSLIGLAYTGELFF
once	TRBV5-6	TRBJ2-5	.	TGTGCCAGCAGCGGCGAGACCCAGTACTTC	CASSGETQYF
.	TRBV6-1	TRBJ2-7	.	TGTGCCAGCAGTGAACAGGGAGGGGGAGAGCAGTACTTC	CASSEQGGGEQYF
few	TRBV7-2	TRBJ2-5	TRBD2	TGTGCCAGCAGCTTACGGCTAGCGGGGGGTCTAATGTACCAAGAGACCCAGTACTTC	CASSLRLAGGLMYQETQYF
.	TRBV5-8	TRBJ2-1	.	TGTGCCAGCAGCTTGCTTGTGGGGTTTAACAATGAGCAGTTCTTC	CASSLLVGFNNEQFF
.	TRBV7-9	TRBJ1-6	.	TGTGCCAGCAGCTTTCCAGATAATTCACCCCTCCACTTT	CASSFPDNSPLHF